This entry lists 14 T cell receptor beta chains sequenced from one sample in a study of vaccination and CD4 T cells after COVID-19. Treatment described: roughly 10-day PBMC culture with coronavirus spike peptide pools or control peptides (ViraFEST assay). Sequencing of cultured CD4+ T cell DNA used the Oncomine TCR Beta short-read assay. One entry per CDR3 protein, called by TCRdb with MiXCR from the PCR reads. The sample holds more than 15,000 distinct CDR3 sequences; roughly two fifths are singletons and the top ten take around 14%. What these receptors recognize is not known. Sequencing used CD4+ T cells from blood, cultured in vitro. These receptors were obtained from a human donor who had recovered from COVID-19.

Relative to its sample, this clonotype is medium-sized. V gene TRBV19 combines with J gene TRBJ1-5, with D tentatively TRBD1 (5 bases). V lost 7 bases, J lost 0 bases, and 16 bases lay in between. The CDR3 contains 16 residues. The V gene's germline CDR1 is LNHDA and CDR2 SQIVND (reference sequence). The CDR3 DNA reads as TGTGCCAGTAAAGGCAGGGTTGATCATAGCAATCAGCCCCAGCATTTT. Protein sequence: CASKGRVDHSNQPQHF.

This CDR3 is CASSYSGQANYGYTF. DNA for the CDR3: TGCGCCAGCAGCTACTCAGGGCAGGCTAACTATGGCTACACCTTC. The V and J genes are TRBV5-1 and TRBJ1-2; possibly TRBD1 for D (5 bases). The CDR3 has 15 residues. V was clipped by 3 bases and J by 0 bases, with 12 bases between them. Germline CDR1 reads SGHRS; CDR2 reads YFSETQ. Full variable domain (rest looked up from reference TRBV5-1 and TRBJ1-2): KAGVTQTPRYLIKTRGQQVTLSCSPISGHRSVSWYQQTPGQGLQFLFEYFSETQRNKGNFPGRFSGRQFSNSRSEMNVSTLELGDSALYLCASSYSGQANYGYTFGSGTRLTVV.

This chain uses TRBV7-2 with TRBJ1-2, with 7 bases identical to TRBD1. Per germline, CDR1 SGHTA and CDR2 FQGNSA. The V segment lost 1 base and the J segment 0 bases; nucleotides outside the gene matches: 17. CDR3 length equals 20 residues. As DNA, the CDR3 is TGTGCCAGCAGCTTAGGGGGACAGACGGCCCCCCCACATACTAACTATGGCTACACCTTC. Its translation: CASSLGGQTAPPHTNYGYTF.

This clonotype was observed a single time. The CDR3 coding sequence is TGTGCCAGCAGTTACGTGGACACAGATACGCAGTATTTT. Protein: CASSYVDTDTQYF. This sequence joins TRBV6-5 and TRBJ2-3; no reliable D call. Germline values: CDR1 MNHEY, CDR2 SVGAGI. V was pared by 2 bases and J by 2 bases, with 5 bases between. This CDR3 comprises 13 residues.

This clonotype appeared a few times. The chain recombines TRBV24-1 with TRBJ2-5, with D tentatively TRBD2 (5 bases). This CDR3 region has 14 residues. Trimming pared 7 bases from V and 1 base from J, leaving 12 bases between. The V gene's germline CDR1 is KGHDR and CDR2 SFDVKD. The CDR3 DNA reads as TGTGCCACCAGGCCTGGAGAGGGCCAAGAGACCCAGTACTTC. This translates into CATRPGEGQETQYF.

CDR3 nucleotide sequence: TGCAGTGCTAGTCGCTCGGGGGCCAGCTCCTATAATTCACCCCTCCACTTT. Translated: CSASRSGASSYNSPLHF. The chain joins TRBV20-1 to TRBJ1-6; D perhaps matches TRBD1 (6 bases). Germline V CDR1 and CDR2: DFQATT, SNEGSKA (reference sequence). The CDR3 runs 17 residues. Between the trimmed V and J ends, which lost 3 bases and 0 bases, there was a span of 15 bases.

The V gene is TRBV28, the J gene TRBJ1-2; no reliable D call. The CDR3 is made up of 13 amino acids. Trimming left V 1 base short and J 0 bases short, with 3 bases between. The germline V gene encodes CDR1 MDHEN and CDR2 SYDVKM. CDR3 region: CASSLSTNYGYTF. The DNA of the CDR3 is TGTGCCAGCAGTTTATCAACTAACTATGGCTACACCTTC.

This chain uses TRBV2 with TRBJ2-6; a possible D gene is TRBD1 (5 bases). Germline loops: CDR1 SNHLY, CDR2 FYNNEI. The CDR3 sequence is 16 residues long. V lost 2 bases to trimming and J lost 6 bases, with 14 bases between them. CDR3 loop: CASSESWGPPANVLTF. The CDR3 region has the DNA TGTGCCAGCAGTGAAAGTTGGGGCCCGCCGGCCAACGTCCTGACTTTC. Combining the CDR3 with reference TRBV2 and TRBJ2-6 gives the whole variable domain EPEVTQTPSHQVTQMGQEVILRCVPISNHLYFYWYRQILGQKVEFLVSFYNNEISEKSEIFDDQFSVERPDGSNFTLKIRSTKLEDSAMYFCASSESWGPPANVLTFGAGSRLTVL.

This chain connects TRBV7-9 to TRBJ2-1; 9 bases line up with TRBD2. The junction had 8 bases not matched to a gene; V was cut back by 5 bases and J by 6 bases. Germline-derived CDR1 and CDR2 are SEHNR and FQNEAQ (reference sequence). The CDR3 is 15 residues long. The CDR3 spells CASSPRGGRGNEQFF. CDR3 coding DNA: TGTGCCAGCAGCCCGAGGGGCGGGAGGGGCAATGAGCAGTTCTTC. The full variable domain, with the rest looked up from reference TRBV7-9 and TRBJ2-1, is DTGVSQNPRHKITKRGQNVTFRCDPISEHNRLYWYRQTLGQGPEFLTYFQNEAQLEKSRLLSDRFSAERPKGSFSTLEIQRTEQGDSAMYLCASSPRGGRGNEQFFGPGTRLTVL.

This CDR3 is CSARDKGDRGRGDTQYF. The CDR3, as DNA: TGCAGTGCTAGAGATAAGGGGGACAGGGGGCGCGGAGATACGCAGTATTTT. The chain is built from TRBV20-1 and TRBJ2-3; 12 bases are shared with TRBD1. Germline values: CDR1 DFQATT, CDR2 SNEGSKA (reference sequence). The CDR3 totals 17 residues. Trimming cost V 0 bases and J 5 bases; bases outside gene matches: 9.

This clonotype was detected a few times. In nucleotides, the CDR3 is TGTGCCAGCAGCTTAGGGCGGCTCAATCAGCCCCAGCATTTT. Its protein product is CASSLGRLNQPQHF. V gene TRBV7-8 combines with J gene TRBJ1-5; D is ambiguous. The CDR3 loop spans 14 amino acids. Trimming pared 1 base from V and 3 bases from J, leaving 7 bases between. Germline V gene lookup returns CDR1 SGHVS and CDR2 FQNEAQ.

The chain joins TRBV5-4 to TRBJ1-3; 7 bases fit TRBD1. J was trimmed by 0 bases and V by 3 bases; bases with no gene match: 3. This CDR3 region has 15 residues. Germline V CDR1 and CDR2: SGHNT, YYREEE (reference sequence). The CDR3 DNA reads TGTGCCAGCAGCTCCGGGACAGCCTCTGGAAACACCATATATTTT. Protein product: CASSSGTASGNTIYF.

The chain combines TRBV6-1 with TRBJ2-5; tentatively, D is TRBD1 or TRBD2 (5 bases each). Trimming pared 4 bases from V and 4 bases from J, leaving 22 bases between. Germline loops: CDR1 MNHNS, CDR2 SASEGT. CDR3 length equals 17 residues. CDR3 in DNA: TGTGCCAGCAGTGGGGGGTTGATGGGCAGTCGTGGAGAGACCCAGTACTTC. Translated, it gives CASSGGLMGSRGETQYF.

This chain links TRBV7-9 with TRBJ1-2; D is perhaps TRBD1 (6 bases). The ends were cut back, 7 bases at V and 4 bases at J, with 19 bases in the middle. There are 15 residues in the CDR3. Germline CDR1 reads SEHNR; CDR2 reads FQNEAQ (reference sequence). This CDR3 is CASTPPGGEGYGYTF. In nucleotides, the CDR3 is TGTGCCAGCACCCCCCCCGGGGGCGAGGGCTATGGCTACACCTTC.